The present T cell receptor beta chain was sequenced within a study of OX40 agonist ivuxolimab in advanced cancers. Study summary: Hepatocellular carcinoma, melanoma, renal cell or head and neck cancer affected the dose-escalation patients.

Assay used: immunoSEQ multiplex PCR; TCRdb lists only in-frame clones, some missing. The sample yields about 63,000 clones, around nine tenths seen once. The CDR3 has 13 amino acids. V lost 4 bases, J lost 4 bases, and 8 bases lay in between. CDR1 and CDR2 from the germline V gene are KGHSH and LQKENI. This sequence was found in an adult with an advanced solid tumor such as melanoma, head and neck, liver or kidney cancer. This specimen was CD4+ or CD8+ T cells sorted from blood, taken in a trial of the OX40 agonist ivuxolimab. The V gene is TRBV18, the J gene TRBJ2-1; D uncertain. The CDR3 protein is CASSQEIYNEQFF. DNA of the CDR3: TGTGCCAGCTCACAGGAAATTTACAATGAGCAGTTCTTC.